A selection of T cell receptor beta chains follows, all from one sample in a study of T-cell reconstitution after alpha-beta-depleted transplantation in children. TCRdb analysed the PCR reads with MiXCR anew, one entry per CDR3 protein. The repertoire includes approximately 500,000 distinct CDR3 sequences, approximately 30% of them detected once, and about 35% sits in the top ten. Sequences were derived from PBMCs, sampled before TCRalphabeta/CD19-depleted stem cell transplant. The receptors derive from a boy in the first two years of life with Wiskott-Aldrich syndrome, due to receive a stem cell transplant. Both conserved end residues are part of each CDR3. The order of the fields is J gene, clone size, V gene, CDR3 length, D gene, CDR3 DNA, CDR3 protein. The D gene is left open where the match is weak. Size values are once, few and many counts, or a class for expanded clones, and some rows have none.

>TRBJ2-1|.|TRBV5-1|15|.
TGCGCCAGCAGCCTCCGACAGGCGGTCTACAATGAGCAGTTCTTC
CASSLRQAVYNEQFF
>TRBJ2-1|few|TRBV20-1|12|.
TGCAGTGCAGGCCTTATTAACAATGAGCAGTTCTTC
CSAGLINNEQFF
>TRBJ1-2|.|TRBV20-1|16|.
TGCAGTGCTAGAGTGGGGAAAGGCCTCACTAACTATGGCTACACCTTC
CSARVGKGLTNYGYTF
>TRBJ1-6|.|TRBV6-5|12|TRBD1
TGTGCCACGGGACAGGGGGATTCACCCCTCCACTTT
CATGQGDSPLHF
>TRBJ2-7|.|TRBV11-2|13|TRBD1
TGTGCCAGCAGTCGGACAGGGGTGGGCGAGCAGTACTTC
CASSRTGVGEQYF
>TRBJ1-1|many|TRBV30|13|.
TGTGCCTGGAGTGTCCGACGGAACACTGAAGCTTTCTTT
CAWSVRRNTEAFF
>TRBJ2-7|.|TRBV10-3|13|.
TGTGCCATCAGTGGCATCCCGTCCGCCGAGCAGTACTTC
CAISGIPSAEQYF
>TRBJ1-5|.|TRBV12-3/TRBV12-4|18|TRBD1
TGTGCCAGCAGTTTAAGGGGACAGGGGGCGAGGGGCAATCAGCCCCAGCATTTT
CASSLRGQGARGNQPQHF
>TRBJ2-7|few|TRBV27|15|TRBD1
TGTGCCAGCAGTAGACAGGGGCCCTTTTCCTACGAGCAGTACTTC
CASSRQGPFSYEQYF
>TRBJ2-7|few|TRBV5-1|14|TRBD1
TGCGCCAGCTATCCGACAGGGAGACCCTACGAGCAGTACTTC
CASYPTGRPYEQYF
>TRBJ1-4|.|TRBV6-2/TRBV6-3|15|TRBD1
TGTGCCAGCAGTACTGGACAGGCGTACGGTGAAAAACTGTTTTTT
CASSTGQAYGEKLFF
>TRBJ2-3|.|TRBV5-1|14|.
TGCGCCAGCAAGGCGTCGGGTACGACAGATACGCAGTATTTT
CASKASGTTDTQYF
>TRBJ2-1|few|TRBV20-1|8|.
TGCAGTGCTAGAGGGGTGTTCTTC
CSARGVFF
>TRBJ2-4|few|TRBV12-3/TRBV12-4|17|.
TGTGCCAGCAAACCCGGCCCCGCTAGGGATCATGGAAACATTCAGTACTTC
CASKPGPARDHGNIQYF
>TRBJ2-5|.|TRBV5-1|15|.
TGCGCCAGCAGCGGGCCCCTCCAGATCGTTGGGACCCAGTACTTC
CASSGPLQIVGTQYF
>TRBJ1-5|few|TRBV29-1|13|.
TGCAGCGTTGGAGTCGATAGCAATCAGCCCCAGCATTTT
CSVGVDSNQPQHF
>TRBJ2-5|once|TRBV5-1|16|TRBD2
TGCGCCAGCATCCCCGGTGGGAGCGGGAGTCAGGAGACCCAGTACTTC
CASIPGGSGSQETQYF
>TRBJ2-5|.|TRBV4-1|14|.
TGCGCCGGCAGCCAAGTGTTACAGAGCGAGACCCAGTACTTC
CAGSQVLQSETQYF
>TRBJ1-3|.|TRBV11-2|14|.
TGTGCCAGCAGCTTAGGCGGATCCTCCACGACCATATATTTT
CASSLGGSSTTIYF
>TRBJ2-2|.|TRBV5-1|16|TRBD2
TGCGCCAGCAGCAACTCGAGCGGGGGAAACACCGGGGAGCTGTTTTTT
CASSNSSGGNTGELFF
>TRBJ2-7|few|TRBV28|14|.
TGTGCCAGCAGTTCCGGGGGAGGGGGATACGAGCAGTACTTC
CASSSGGGGYEQYF
>TRBJ2-2|.|TRBV11-2|14|.
TGTGCCAGCAGCTTAGTCGGGAGTGGCGGGGAGCTGTTTTTT
CASSLVGSGGELFF
>TRBJ2-7|.|TRBV7-9|14|.
TGTGCCAGCAGCCGACAGATTTACTCCTACGAGCAGTACTTC
CASSRQIYSYEQYF
>TRBJ2-1|.|TRBV27|16|.
TGTGCCAGCAGTTTAGAGGGATTGGGCTCCTACAATGAGCAGTTCTTC
CASSLEGLGSYNEQFF
>TRBJ2-2|few|TRBV12-3/TRBV12-4|14|TRBD1
TGTGCCAGCAGTTTCGGGACAGTCACCGGGGAGCTGTTTTTT
CASSFGTVTGELFF
>TRBJ2-3|.|TRBV6-1|14|.
TGTGCCAGCAGAGCCACGCCTAGCACAGATACGCAGTATTTT
CASRATPSTDTQYF
>TRBJ1-1|.|TRBV6-1|14|TRBD1
TGTGCCAGCAGTAGACAGGGAATGAACACTGAAGCTTTCTTT
CASSRQGMNTEAFF
>TRBJ2-3|.|TRBV5-4|19|TRBD2
TGTGCCAGCAGCTTAAGAGGTCTGGAGGGGACTAGCGGGTCGGATACGCAGTATTTT
CASSLRGLEGTSGSDTQYF